One and the same sample provided the 32 T cell receptor beta chains below, sequenced in a study of blood T cell repertoires in COVID-19. Assay: immunoSEQ multiplex PCR; the TCRdb copy retains only in-frame clones and omits some. This table holds around 300,000 clones, 65% to 90% found once. The specimen was peripheral blood. These receptors were collected from a human donor in a cohort sampled during active COVID-19.

The chain links TRBV28 to TRBJ2-7; D might be TRBD2 (5 bases). In germline, CDR1 is MDHEN, CDR2 SYDVKM. The CDR3 totals 14 residues. Trimming took off 5 bases at V and 2 bases at J, with 13 bases between the two ends. CDR3 sequence: CASSNYGNTYEQYF. The CDR3 DNA is TGTGCCAGCAGTAATTACGGGAACACCTACGAGCAGTACTTC.

The chain is built from TRBV9 and TRBJ1-1, with D perhaps matching TRBD1 (6 bases). This CDR3 has 15 residues. V was cut by 0 bases and J by 1 base, with 10 bases left in between. Germline CDR1 and CDR2: SGDLS and YYNGEE. CDR3 nucleotide sequence: TGTGCCAGCAGCGTAGCAGGCAGGGGGAACACTGAAGCTTTCTTT. The encoded protein is CASSVAGRGNTEAFF.

The chain joins TRBV3-1 (or the pseudogene TRBV3-2) to TRBJ2-4; 9 positions match TRBD2. Germline V lookup: CDR1 LGHDT, CDR2 YNNKEL (reference sequence). Trimming cost V 0 bases and J 3 bases; bases outside gene matches: 6. This CDR3 comprises 17 residues. CDR3 region: CASSQEMTSGNKNIQYF. As DNA, the CDR3 is TGTGCCAGCAGCCAAGAGATGACTAGCGGTAACAAAAACATTCAGTACTTC.

V usage is TRBV5-4 and J usage is TRBJ2-5; tentative D call: TRBD1 (5 bases). The CDR3 consists of 11 residues. Germline CDR1 is SGHNT and CDR2 is YYREEE (reference sequence). CDR3 DNA: TGTTCTTGGGGCCTCCAAGAGACCCAGTACTTC. This sequence encodes CSWGLQETQYF. Combining the CDR3 with reference TRBV5-4 and TRBJ2-5 gives the whole variable domain ETGVTQSPTHLIKTRGQQVTLRCSSQSGHNTVSWYQQALGQGPQFIFQYYREEENGRGNFPPRFSGLQFPNYSSELNVNALELDDSALYLCSWGLQETQYFGPGTRLLVL.

The chain employs TRBV7-3 and TRBJ2-1; 12 bases are a match to TRBD2. Germline CDR1 SGHTA, CDR2 FQGTGA. The CDR3 is 15 amino acids. V dropped 5 bases and J dropped 7; count of bases not matched to a gene: 6. CDR3 DNA: TGTGCCAGCAGCGTGACTAGCGGGAGTTCGAATGAGCAGTTCTTC. It is translated as CASSVTSGSSNEQFF.

In its sample, this clone was seen once. The rearrangement uses TRBV28 and TRBJ1-4, with D possibly TRBD1 on 5 matching bases. The ends were cut back, 5 bases at V and 8 bases at J, with 15 bases in the middle. From germline, CDR1 is MDHEN and CDR2 SYDVKM. This CDR3 has 14 residues. CDR3 amino acids: CASSPSGGREKLFF. The CDR3 DNA follows: TGTGCCAGCAGTCCCTCCGGGGGAAGGGAAAAACTGTTTTTT.

The chain carries TRBV3-1 (or the pseudogene TRBV3-2) and TRBJ2-3, with D perhaps matching TRBD2 (6 bases). CDR1 and CDR2 (germline): LGHDT, YNNKEL (reference sequence). This CDR3 contains 15 residues. The V end lost 3 bases, the J end lost 1 base, and 11 bases lay between the germline ends. The CDR3 protein is CASSHRGGGTDTQYF. The CDR3 coding sequence is TGTGCCAGCAGCCATCGAGGAGGGGGCACAGATACGCAGTATTTT.

This chain connects TRBV7-9 to TRBJ2-2; 7 bases are shared with TRBD2. CDR1 SEHNR and CDR2 FQNEAQ come from the germline V gene (reference sequence). The CDR3 consists of 14 residues. With 3 bases clipped from V and 6 bases from J, the junction kept 4 bases outside the gene matches. The CDR3 reads CASSFELASGELFF. DNA for the CDR3: TGTGCCAGCAGCTTTGAACTAGCGTCCGGGGAGCTGTTTTTT.

The chain joins TRBV7-2 to TRBJ1-6; D is uncertain. Trimming removed 2 bases at V and 10 bases at J, with 9 bases between. The CDR3 spans 13 residues. The germline gives CDR1 SGHTA, CDR2 FQGNSA. CDR3 in DNA: TGTGCCAGCAGCTTAATACTGTACTCACCCCTCCACTTT. Translating it yields CASSLILYSPLHF.

The rearrangement joins TRBV28 to TRBJ1-2, with D maybe TRBD1 (6 bases). The V gene's germline CDR1 is MDHEN and CDR2 SYDVKM. V was pared by 7 bases and J by 2 bases, with 11 bases between. The CDR3 consists of 13 residues. The CDR3 protein is CASTGQSNYGYTF. The CDR3 DNA follows: TGTGCCAGCACTGGACAGAGCAACTATGGCTACACCTTC.

This clone has a single count. The chain uses TRBV5-1 and TRBJ1-4; no definite D call. Trimming pared 2 bases from V and 0 bases from J, leaving 11 bases between. CDR1 is SGHRS, CDR2 YFSETQ, per germline. The CDR3 runs 16 residues. In DNA form, the CDR3 reads TGCGCCAGCAGCTTTGGTTCGGGAGCAACTAATGAAAAACTGTTTTTT. This encodes CASSFGSGATNEKLFF. Looking up the rest from reference TRBV5-1 and TRBJ1-4 gives the full variable domain: KAGVTQTPRYLIKTRGQQVTLSCSPISGHRSVSWYQQTPGQGLQFLFEYFSETQRNKGNFPGRFSGRQFSNSRSEMNVSTLELGDSALYLCASSFGSGATNEKLFFGSGTQLSVL.

The chain carries TRBV29-1 and TRBJ1-1; tentative D call: TRBD1 (5 bases). The CDR3 totals 12 residues. Germline V gives CDR1 SQVTM, CDR2 ANQGSEA. Trimming took off 3 bases at V and 7 bases at J, with 12 bases between the two ends. CDR3 in amino acids: CSVDDRTLEAFF. The CDR3 DNA reads as TGCAGCGTTGATGACAGAACACTTGAAGCTTTCTTT.

This chain connects TRBV29-1 to TRBJ2-3, with TRBD1 matching 10 bases. The J segment lost 13 bases and the V segment lost 6 bases, leaving 10 bases of the junction unmatched. The length of the CDR3 is 12 residues. CDR1 and CDR2 from the germline V gene are SQVTM and ANQGSEA. The DNA for the CDR3 is TGCAGCGTACCCAAGCCCGGACAGGGGGAGTATTTT. Translating it yields CSVPKPGQGEYF.

The genes are TRBV5-4 and TRBJ2-6; possible D gene TRBD2, 5 bases. CDR3 length: 20 residues. V lost 0 bases and J lost 0, with 19 bases in between. CDR1 and CDR2 from the germline V gene are SGHNT and YYREEE (reference sequence). CDR3 bases: TGTGCCAGCAGCTTGGAGGCAGACGTCGGGGTCGGCTCTGGGGCCAACGTCCTGACTTTC. Its translation: CASSLEADVGVGSGANVLTF.

Details on this clone: Other DNA sequences in the sample encode the same CDR3. The V call is TRBV20-1, the J call TRBJ2-7, with D possibly TRBD2 on 6 matching bases. The CDR3 has 11 residues. Germline V gene lookup returns CDR1 DFQATT and CDR2 SNEGSKA (reference sequence). The V end was cut by 7 bases, the J end by 3 bases, with 10 bases between. This chain's CDR3 is CSVAGSYEQYF. CDR3 in DNA: TGCAGTGTGGCGGGGAGCTACGAGCAGTACTTC.

The rearrangement links TRBV7-9 to TRBJ2-2; TRBD2 might be the D (5 bases). V was clipped by 6 bases and J by 3 bases, with 8 bases between them. Germline V gene lookup returns CDR1 SEHNR and CDR2 FQNEAQ (reference sequence). The CDR3 runs 13 residues. CDR3 amino acids: CASRTTDTGELFF. CDR3 DNA sequence: TGTGCCAGCAGGACTACGGACACCGGGGAGCTGTTTTTT.

V is TRBV5-1 and J is TRBJ1-1; D possibly corresponds to TRBD1 (5 bases). CDR1 is SGHRS, CDR2 YFSETQ, per germline. This CDR3 comprises 14 residues. V was cut by 3 bases and J by 2 bases, with 11 bases left in between. Written as DNA, the CDR3 is TGCGCCAGCAGCTCAATAGACAGCAACACTGAAGCTTTCTTT. It translates to CASSSIDSNTEAFF.

V and J are TRBV4-1 and TRBJ1-2; D is perhaps TRBD1 (6 bases). CDR3 length equals 13 residues. Trimming removed 0 bases from V and 14 bases from J, with 16 bases in between. Germline V gives CDR1 MGHRA, CDR2 YSYEKL. In DNA, the CDR3 is TGCGCCAGCAGCCAAGAAGGGACAACTTTCAGAACCTTC. Encoded protein: CASSQEGTTFRTF.

In nucleotides, the CDR3 is TGCGCCAGCAGCTTGCGAGGGGGACAGAACACTGAAGCTTTCTTT. Protein: CASSLRGGQNTEAFF. The chain is built from TRBV5-1 and TRBJ1-1, with D possibly being TRBD1 (6 bases). V was shortened by 1 base and J by 1 base, with 11 bases between the two germline ends. There are 15 residues in the CDR3. Germline V gene data show CDR1 as SGHRS and CDR2 as YFSETQ. Looking up the rest from reference TRBV5-1 and TRBJ1-1 gives the full variable domain: KAGVTQTPRYLIKTRGQQVTLSCSPISGHRSVSWYQQTPGQGLQFLFEYFSETQRNKGNFPGRFSGRQFSNSRSEMNVSTLELGDSALYLCASSLRGGQNTEAFFGQGTRLTVV.

The chain combines TRBV7-6 with TRBJ2-2; D unclear. CDR3 size: 16 residues. V was pared by 6 bases and J by 8 bases, with 22 bases between. Germline values: CDR1 SGHVS, CDR2 FNYEAQ. CDR3 in DNA: TGTGCCAGCAGTCAAACATCAATTACAACGTTTGGGGAGCTGTTTTTT. Protein: CASSQTSITTFGELFF.

To note about this clone: This sample includes further DNA sequences coding for the same CDR3. The gene calls are TRBV27 and TRBJ1-2, with 10 bases matching TRBD1. The trim removed 6 bases at V and 8 bases at J, leaving 3 bases unmatched. Germline V gene data show CDR1 as MNHEY and CDR2 as SMNVEV (reference sequence). This CDR3 contains 12 residues. The DNA of the CDR3 is TGTGCCAGCAGGACAGGGGGCAAAGGCTACACCTTC. Translating gives CASRTGGKGYTF.

The chain carries TRBV7-2 and TRBJ1-5; 8 bases fit TRBD1. V trimming: 6 bases; J trimming: 4 bases; junction bases outside the gene matches: 5. The CDR3 has 14 residues. CDR1 and CDR2 (germline): SGHTA, FQGNSA. CDR3 in amino acids: CASSQGQGNQPQHF. CDR3 DNA sequence: TGTGCCAGCAGTCAAGGACAGGGTAATCAGCCCCAGCATTTT.

This chain joins TRBV6-1 and TRBJ2-5; 8 nucleotides agree with TRBD2. There are 19 residues in the CDR3. V was pared by 4 bases and J by 10 bases, with 26 bases of the junction left unmatched. CDR1 and CDR2 from the germline V gene are MNHNS and SASEGT. The CDR3 is CASSALTGGPRTPGGNQYF. The CDR3 DNA reads as TGTGCCAGCAGTGCCCTAACGGGGGGGCCACGCACCCCCGGGGGGAACCAGTACTTC.

Regarding this clone: Other DNA sequences in the sample encode the same CDR3. The chain joins TRBV4-1 to TRBJ2-1, with a possible D match to TRBD2 (5 bases). The V and J ends lost 4 bases and 0 bases respectively, with 10 bases between them. This CDR3 comprises 15 residues. The germline V gene has CDR1 MGHRA and CDR2 YSYEKL. This chain's CDR3 is CASSRSESSYNEQFF. CDR3 sequence (DNA): TGCGCCAGCAGCCGTAGCGAGAGCTCCTACAATGAGCAGTTCTTC.

CDR3 nucleotide sequence: TGTGCCAGTAGCTCCAAGTACAGGGCTGAGAGTGATACGCAGTATTTT. Amino acid sequence: CASSSKYRAESDTQYF. The chain combines TRBV19 with TRBJ2-3, with a weak D call TRBD1 (6 bases). The germline V and J ends were trimmed by 6 bases and 6 bases, with 22 bases remaining between them. The germline CDR1 and CDR2 sequences are LNHDA and SQIVND (reference sequence). The CDR3 is made up of 16 amino acids.

V gene TRBV10-3 combines with J gene TRBJ2-2; possible D gene TRBD1, 7 bases. This CDR3 is built from 19 residues. CDR1 is ENHRY, CDR2 SYGVKD, per germline. Trimming took off 7 bases at V and 3 bases at J, with 27 bases between the two ends. CDR3 DNA: TGTGCCATCAATTCAATTCACAGGGGAGGTGAGTACTACACCGGGGAGCTGTTTTTT. Amino acid sequence: CAINSIHRGGEYYTGELFF.

This rearrangement joins TRBV7-9 to TRBJ2-3; tentatively, D is TRBD2 (6 bases). Germline-derived CDR1 and CDR2 are SEHNR and FQNEAQ (reference sequence). The CDR3 has 14 residues. V was clipped by 5 bases and J by 3 bases, with 12 bases between them. CDR3 in DNA: TGTGCCAGCAGCCTTAGCGGCCCAACAGATACGCAGTATTTT. Translating it yields CASSLSGPTDTQYF.

The CDR3 nucleotides read TGTGCCAGCCCCAAAGGGGAAAGTTTTAGCAATTCACCCCTCCACTTT. Translation: CASPKGESFSNSPLHF. The genes are TRBV3-1 (or the pseudogene TRBV3-2) and TRBJ1-6; possibly TRBD1 for D (5 bases). The length of the CDR3 is 16 residues. The V and J ends lost 8 bases and 7 bases respectively, with 21 bases between them. Germline assignment: CDR1 LGHDT and CDR2 YNNKEL (reference sequence).

This clone appeared a few times. The gene calls are TRBV28 and TRBJ1-2; tentative D call: TRBD1 (5 bases). Germline assignment: CDR1 MDHEN and CDR2 SYDVKM. The CDR3 is 13 residues long. V lost 8 bases to trimming and J lost 8 bases, with 18 bases between them. The CDR3 reads CASLSGTSWGYTF. Here the CDR3 DNA reads TGTGCCAGCCTTTCCGGGACTTCATGGGGCTACACCTTC.

The chain carries TRBV6-5 and TRBJ1-2, with TRBD1 matching 8 bases. Per the germline V gene, CDR1 is MNHEY and CDR2 is SVGAGI. This CDR3 contains 14 residues. The V and J ends lost 8 bases and 7 bases, in that order; junction bases with no gene match: 12. DNA for the CDR3: TGTGCCAGCCTGCTCGACAGGGGAAAGTTTGGCTACACCTTC. Its translation: CASLLDRGKFGYTF.

CDR3 loop: CASSLAAHSTDTQYF. DNA for the CDR3: TGCGCCAGCAGCTTGGCCGCACATAGCACAGATACGCAGTATTTT. The chain recombines TRBV5-1 with TRBJ2-3; D not certain. The CDR3 has 15 residues. The V gene's germline CDR1 is SGHRS and CDR2 YFSETQ. V dropped 0 bases and J dropped 0 bases, with 8 bases sitting between them.

V gene TRBV12-3 or TRBV12-4 combines with J gene TRBJ2-7, with D possibly matching TRBD1 (6 bases). CDR3 size: 13 residues. The ends were cut back, 1 base at V and 3 bases at J, with 7 bases in the middle. The CDR3 sequence is CASSLVGHYEQYF. Written as DNA, the CDR3 is TGTGCCAGCAGTTTAGTGGGACACTACGAGCAGTACTTC.